This T cell receptor (beta chain) was recorded in a study of human T cells and chemical hapten exposure. Each CDR3 protein gets one entry after TCRdb re-called the RACE reads with MiXCR. This table has around 300,000 distinct CDR3 sequences, under 9% appearing once. Time point defined: patch test 1, 2 weeks after DPC sensitization. Treatment defined: therapeutic diphenylcyclopropenone sensitization with weekly scalp DPC. CDR1 and CDR2 (germline): DFQATT, SNEGSKA (reference sequence). The V and J ends lost 5 bases and 0 bases respectively, with 12 bases between them. The CDR3 is 14 amino acids. Findings and limits, study-wide: Patch test score was positively correlated with the counts of PT1 expanded TCRs.

This clonotype was recorded a few times. Antigen specificity is unknown. The material was whole blood, obtained in connection with sensitization to the hapten diphenylcyclopropenone (DPC). The clonotype was recovered from a woman aged 18-30 years with alopecia areata. Some clones in this sample may be carry-over from other donors' samples. The chain employs TRBV20-1 and TRBJ2-3; tentative D call: TRBD1 (5 bases). CDR3 protein: CSAPRQTSTDTQYF. The DNA of the CDR3 is TGCAGTGCTCCTAGACAGACTAGCACAGATACGCAGTATTTT.